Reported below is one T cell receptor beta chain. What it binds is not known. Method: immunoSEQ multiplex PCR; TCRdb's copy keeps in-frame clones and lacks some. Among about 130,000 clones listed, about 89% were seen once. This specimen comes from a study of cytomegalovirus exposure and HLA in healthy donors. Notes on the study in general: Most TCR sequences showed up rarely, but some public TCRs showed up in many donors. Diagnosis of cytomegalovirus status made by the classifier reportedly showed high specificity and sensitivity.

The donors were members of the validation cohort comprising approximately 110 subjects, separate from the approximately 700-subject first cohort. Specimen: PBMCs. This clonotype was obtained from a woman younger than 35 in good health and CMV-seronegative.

CDR3 protein: CASSLSWREGKTQYF. The CDR3 coding sequence is TGTGCCAGCAGCTTATCGTGGCGGGAGGGGAAGACCCAGTACTTC. The V gene is TRBV7-6, the J gene TRBJ2-5, with TRBD2 matching 9 bases. With V trimmed by 2 bases and J by 6 bases, 7 bases remained unmatched. Germline V lookup: CDR1 SGHVS, CDR2 FNYEAQ. The CDR3 sequence is 15 residues long.